This T cell receptor beta chain was recorded in a study of blood T cell repertoires in COVID-19. With 2 bases removed from V and 10 bases from J, the gap between germline ends came to 11 bases. The germline CDR1 and CDR2 sequences are SGHAT and FQNNGV. This CDR3 has 12 amino acids. Profiling relied on immunoSEQ multiplex PCR, and the TCRdb table lists in-frame clones only, not all of them. The sample carries over 140,000 clones, over 60% recorded once. The sample was peripheral blood. This chain connects TRBV11-2 to TRBJ1-1, with a weak D call TRBD1 (6 bases). The receptor was derived from a woman aged 80 or older with active or convalescent COVID-19. The DNA of the CDR3 is TGTGCCAGCAGCTTAAGAGGGGGGGGAGCTTTCTTT. This codes for CASSLRGGGAFF.